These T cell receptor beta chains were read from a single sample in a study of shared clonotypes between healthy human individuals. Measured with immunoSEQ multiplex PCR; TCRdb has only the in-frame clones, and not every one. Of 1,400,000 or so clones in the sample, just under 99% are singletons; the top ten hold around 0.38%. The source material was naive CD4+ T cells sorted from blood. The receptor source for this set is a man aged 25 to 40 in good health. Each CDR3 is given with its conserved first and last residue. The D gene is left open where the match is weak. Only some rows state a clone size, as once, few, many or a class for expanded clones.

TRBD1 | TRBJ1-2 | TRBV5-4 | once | TGTGCCAGCAGCTCGGACAGGGTTAACTATGGCTACACCTTC | CASSSDRVNYGYTF
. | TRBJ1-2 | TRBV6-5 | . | TGTGCCAGCAGTTATAGCCCAAACAACTATGGCTACACCTTC | CASSYSPNNYGYTF
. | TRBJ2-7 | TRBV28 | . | TGTGCCAGCAGTCGACCTAAGCGGTCTCGCAGCTCCTACGAGCAGTACTTC | CASSRPKRSRSSYEQYF
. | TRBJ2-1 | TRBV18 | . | TGTGCCAGCTCACCACCTAACAGTAGGAGCTCCTACAATGAGCAGTTCTTC | CASSPPNSRSSYNEQFF
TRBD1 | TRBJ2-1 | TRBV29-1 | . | TGCAGCGTTACGGGACAGGCATACAATGAGCAGTTCTTC | CSVTGQAYNEQFF
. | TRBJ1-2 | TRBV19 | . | TGTGCCAGTAGTATAGGACAGTTCTATGGCTACACCTTC | CASSIGQFYGYTF
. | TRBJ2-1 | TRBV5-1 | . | TGCGCCAGCACCCCCGGGACACCCTCTTACAATGAGCAGTTCTTC | CASTPGTPSYNEQFF
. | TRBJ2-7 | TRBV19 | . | TGTGCCAGTAGTCATCCCTCTCGGGACGAGCAGTACTTC | CASSHPSRDEQYF
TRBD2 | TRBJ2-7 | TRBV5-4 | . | TGTGCCAGCAGTTTACCGGGACTAGCGAATTACGAGCAGTACTTC | CASSLPGLANYEQYF
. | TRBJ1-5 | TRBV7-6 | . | TGTGCCAGCAGCCTCCTGTCTCGCGATCAGCCCCAGCATTTT | CASSLLSRDQPQHF
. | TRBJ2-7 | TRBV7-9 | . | TGTGCCAGCAGCTTAGAGGGGTACCACGAGCAGTACTTC | CASSLEGYHEQYF
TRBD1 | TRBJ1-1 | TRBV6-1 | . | TGTGCCAGCCGAGGGACAGGGTTGAACACTGAAGCTTTCTTT | CASRGTGLNTEAFF
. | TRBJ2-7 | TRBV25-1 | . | TGTGCCAGCAGTGAATCCCCTCCTTACGAGCAGTACTTC | CASSESPPYEQYF
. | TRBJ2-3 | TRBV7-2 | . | TGTGCCAGCAGCTTCCTTGAAGGGGCCTCCGGAGATACGCAGTATTTT | CASSFLEGASGDTQYF
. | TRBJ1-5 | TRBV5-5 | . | TGTGCCAGCACTCTGGGAGGGGCTAGAGATTTTCAGCCCCAGCATTTT | CASTLGGARDFQPQHF